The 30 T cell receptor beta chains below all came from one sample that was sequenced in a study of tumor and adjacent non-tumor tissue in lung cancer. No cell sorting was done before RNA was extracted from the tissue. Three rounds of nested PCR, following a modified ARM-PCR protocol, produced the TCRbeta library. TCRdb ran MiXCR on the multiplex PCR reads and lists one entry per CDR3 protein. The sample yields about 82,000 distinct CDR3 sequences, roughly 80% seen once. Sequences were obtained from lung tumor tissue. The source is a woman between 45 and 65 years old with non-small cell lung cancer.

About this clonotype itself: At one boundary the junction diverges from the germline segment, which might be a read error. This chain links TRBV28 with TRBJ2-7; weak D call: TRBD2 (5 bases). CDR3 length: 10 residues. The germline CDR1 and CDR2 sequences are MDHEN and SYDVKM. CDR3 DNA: TGTGACAGCAGCGACTACAAGCAGTACTTC. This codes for CDSSDYKQYF.

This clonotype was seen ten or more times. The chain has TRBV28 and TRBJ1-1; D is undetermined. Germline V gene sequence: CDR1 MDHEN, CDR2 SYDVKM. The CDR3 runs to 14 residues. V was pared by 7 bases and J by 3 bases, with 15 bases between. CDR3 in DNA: TGTGCCAGCAACCCCGGGGAGGGTGACACTGAAGCTTTCTTT. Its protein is CASNPGEGDTEAFF.

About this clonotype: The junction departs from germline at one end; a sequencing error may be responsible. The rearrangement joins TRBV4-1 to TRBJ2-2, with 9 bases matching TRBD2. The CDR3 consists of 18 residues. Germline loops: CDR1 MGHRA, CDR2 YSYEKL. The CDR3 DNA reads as TGCGGCAGCAGCCAAGTGGGATCTAGCGGGATATTTGCCAGGGGGCTGTTTTTT. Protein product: CGSSQVGSSGIFARGLFF.

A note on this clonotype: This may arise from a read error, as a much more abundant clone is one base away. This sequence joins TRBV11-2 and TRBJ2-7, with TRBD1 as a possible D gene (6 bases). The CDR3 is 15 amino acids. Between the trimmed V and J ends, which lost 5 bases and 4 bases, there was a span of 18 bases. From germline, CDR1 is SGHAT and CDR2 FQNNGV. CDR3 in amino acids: CASSPGWIGGYEQYF. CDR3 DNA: TGTGCCAGCAGCCCCGGTTGGATAGGGGGATACGAGCAGTACTTC.

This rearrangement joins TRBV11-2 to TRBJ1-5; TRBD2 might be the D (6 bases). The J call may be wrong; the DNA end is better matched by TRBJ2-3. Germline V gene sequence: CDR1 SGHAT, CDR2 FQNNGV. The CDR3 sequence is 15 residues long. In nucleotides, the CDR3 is TGTGCCAGCAGCATGGAGGGCCTTGACAATCAGCCCCAGTATTTT. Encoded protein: CASSMEGLDNQPQYF.

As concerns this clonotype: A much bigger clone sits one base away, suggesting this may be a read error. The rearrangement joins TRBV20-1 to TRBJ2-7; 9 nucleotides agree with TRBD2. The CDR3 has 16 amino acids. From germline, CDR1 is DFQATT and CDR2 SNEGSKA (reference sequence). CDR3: CRAREFFLAGPYEQYF. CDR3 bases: TGCAGAGCTAGAGAATTTTTCCTAGCGGGGCCCTACGAGCAGTACTTC.

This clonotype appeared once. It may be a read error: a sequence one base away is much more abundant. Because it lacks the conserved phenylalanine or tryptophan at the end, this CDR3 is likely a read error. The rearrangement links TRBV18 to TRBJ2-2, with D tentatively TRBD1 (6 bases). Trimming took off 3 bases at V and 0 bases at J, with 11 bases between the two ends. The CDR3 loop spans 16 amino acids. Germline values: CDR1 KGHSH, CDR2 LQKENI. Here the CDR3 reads CASSPGHPANTGELFS. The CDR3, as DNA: TGTGCCAGCTCACCGGGACACCCCGCGAACACCGGGGAGCTGTTTTCT.

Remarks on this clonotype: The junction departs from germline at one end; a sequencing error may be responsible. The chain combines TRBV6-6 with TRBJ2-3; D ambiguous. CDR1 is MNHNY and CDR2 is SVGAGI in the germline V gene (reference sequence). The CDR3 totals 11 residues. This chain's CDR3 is CASCNTDTQYF. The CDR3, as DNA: TGTGCCAGCTGTAACACAGATACCCAGTATTTT.

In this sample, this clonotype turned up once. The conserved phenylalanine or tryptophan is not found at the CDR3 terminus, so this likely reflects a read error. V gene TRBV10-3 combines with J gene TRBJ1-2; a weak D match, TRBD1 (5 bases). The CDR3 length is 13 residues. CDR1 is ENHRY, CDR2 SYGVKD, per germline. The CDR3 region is CVISAGDVYGYTI. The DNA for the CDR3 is TGTGTCATCAGTGCGGGGGACGTCTATGGCTACACCATC.

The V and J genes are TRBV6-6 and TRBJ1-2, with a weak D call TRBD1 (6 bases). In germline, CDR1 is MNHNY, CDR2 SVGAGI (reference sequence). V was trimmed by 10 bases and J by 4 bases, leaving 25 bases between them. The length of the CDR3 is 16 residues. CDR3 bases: TGTGCCAACTGTTACTCCTGGGGGGGCGCATCCTATGGCTACACCTTC. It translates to CANCYSWGGASYGYTF.

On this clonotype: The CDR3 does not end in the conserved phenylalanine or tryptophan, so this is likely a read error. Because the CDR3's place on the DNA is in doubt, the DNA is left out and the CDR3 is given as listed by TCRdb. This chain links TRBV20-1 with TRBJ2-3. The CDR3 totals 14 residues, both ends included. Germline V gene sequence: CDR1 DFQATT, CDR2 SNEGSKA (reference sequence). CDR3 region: CSARDMASTDTRYS.

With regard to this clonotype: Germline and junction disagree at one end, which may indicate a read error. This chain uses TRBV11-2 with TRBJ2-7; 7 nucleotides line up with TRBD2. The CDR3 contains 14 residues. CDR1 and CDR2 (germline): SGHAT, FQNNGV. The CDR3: CVSSPSGTNYEQYF. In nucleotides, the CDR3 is TGTGTCAGCAGTCCAAGCGGGACCAACTACGAGCAGTACTTC.

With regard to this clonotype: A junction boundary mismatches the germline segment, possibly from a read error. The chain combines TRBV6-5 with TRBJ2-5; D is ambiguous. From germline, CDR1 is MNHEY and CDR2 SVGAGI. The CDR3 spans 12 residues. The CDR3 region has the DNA TGTGCCAGCAGTTACAATGGTGAGACCAAGTACTTC. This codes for CASSYNGETKYF.

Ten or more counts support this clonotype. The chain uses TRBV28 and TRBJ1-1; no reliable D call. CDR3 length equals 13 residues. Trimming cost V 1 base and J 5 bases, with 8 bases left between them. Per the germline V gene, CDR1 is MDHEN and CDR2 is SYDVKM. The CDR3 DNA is TGTGCCAGCAGTTTATTTCCCGCAACTGAAGCTTTCTTT. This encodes CASSLFPATEAFF. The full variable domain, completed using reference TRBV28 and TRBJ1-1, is DVKVTQSSRYLVKRTGEKVFLECVQDMDHENMFWYRQDPGLGLRLIYFSYDVKMKEKGDIPEGYSVSREKKERFSLILESASTNQTSMYLCASSLFPATEAFFGQGTRLTVV.

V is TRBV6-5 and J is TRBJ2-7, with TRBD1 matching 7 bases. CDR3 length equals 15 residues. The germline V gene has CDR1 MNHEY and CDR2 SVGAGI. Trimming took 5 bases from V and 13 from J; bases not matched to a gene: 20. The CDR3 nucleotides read TGTGCCAGCAGTCCGCTACAGGGGCCTCCGTATAGGCACTACTTC. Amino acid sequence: CASSPLQGPPYRHYF.

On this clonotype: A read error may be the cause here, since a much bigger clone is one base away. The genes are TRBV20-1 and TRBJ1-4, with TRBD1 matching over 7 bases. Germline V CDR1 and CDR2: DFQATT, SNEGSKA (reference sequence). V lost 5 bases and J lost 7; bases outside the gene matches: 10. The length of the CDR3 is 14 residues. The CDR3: CSASVGTVGEKLFF. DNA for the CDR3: TGCAGTGCTTCCGTCGGGACAGTGGGTGAAAAACTGTTTTTT.

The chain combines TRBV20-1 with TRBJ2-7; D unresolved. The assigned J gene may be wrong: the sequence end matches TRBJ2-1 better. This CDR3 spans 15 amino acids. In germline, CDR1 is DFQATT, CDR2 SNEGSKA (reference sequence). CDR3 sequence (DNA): TGCAGTTCGCCGGTTACGGCCCACGACTTCTACGAGCAGTTCTTC. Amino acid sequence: CSSPVTAHDFYEQFF.

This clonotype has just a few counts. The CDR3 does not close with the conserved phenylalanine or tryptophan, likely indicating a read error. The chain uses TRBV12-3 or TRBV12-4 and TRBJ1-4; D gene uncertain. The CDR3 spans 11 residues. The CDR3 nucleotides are TGTGCTAGCGCATCCCTGGAAAAACTGTTTTCT. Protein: CASASLEKLFS.

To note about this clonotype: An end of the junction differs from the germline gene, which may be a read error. The CDR3 protein is CASSLLGTIENEQFF. The CDR3 DNA sequence: TGTGCAAGCAGTTTATTAGGGACCATCGAGAATGAGCAGTTCTTC. The V and J genes are TRBV12-3 or TRBV12-4 and TRBJ2-1; D could derive from TRBD1 or TRBD2 (5 bases each). The CDR3 is 15 amino acids.

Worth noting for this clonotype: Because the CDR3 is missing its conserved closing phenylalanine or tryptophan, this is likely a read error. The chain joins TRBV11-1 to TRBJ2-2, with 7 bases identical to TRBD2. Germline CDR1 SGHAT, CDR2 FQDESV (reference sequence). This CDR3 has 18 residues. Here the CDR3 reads CASSVAIGGSYHIGELFL. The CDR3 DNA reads TGTGCCAGCAGCGTAGCTATCGGCGGGAGTTACCACATCGGGGAGCTGTTTCTT.

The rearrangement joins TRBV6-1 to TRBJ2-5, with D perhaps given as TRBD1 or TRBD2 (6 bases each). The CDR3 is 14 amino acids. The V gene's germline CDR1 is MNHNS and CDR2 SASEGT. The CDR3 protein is CTSHQGQGQETQYF. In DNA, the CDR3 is TGTACTAGCCACCAGGGGCAGGGTCAAGAGACCCAGTACTTC.

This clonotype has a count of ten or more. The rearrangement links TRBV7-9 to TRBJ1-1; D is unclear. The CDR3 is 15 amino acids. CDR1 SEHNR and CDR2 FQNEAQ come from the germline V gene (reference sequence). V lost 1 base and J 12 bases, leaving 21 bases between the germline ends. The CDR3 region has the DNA TGTGCCAGCAGCTTAGGGGTACTGGGGAAGCCCCTGCCTTTCTTT. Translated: CASSLGVLGKPLPFF.

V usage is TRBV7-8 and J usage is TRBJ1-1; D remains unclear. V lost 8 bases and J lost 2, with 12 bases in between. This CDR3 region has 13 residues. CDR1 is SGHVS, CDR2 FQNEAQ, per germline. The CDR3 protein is CASRSTTNTEAFF. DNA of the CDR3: TGTGCCAGCCGGAGTACGACTAACACTGAAGCTTTCTTT.

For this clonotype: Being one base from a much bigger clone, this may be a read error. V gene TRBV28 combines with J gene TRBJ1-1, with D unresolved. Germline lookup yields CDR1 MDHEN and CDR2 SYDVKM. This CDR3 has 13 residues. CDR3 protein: CASSLFPATEDFF. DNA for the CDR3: TGTGCCAGCAGTTTATTTCCCGCAACTGAAGATTTCTTT. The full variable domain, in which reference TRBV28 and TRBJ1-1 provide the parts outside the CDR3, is DVKVTQSSRYLVKRTGEKVFLECVQDMDHENMFWYRQDPGLGLRLIYFSYDVKMKEKGDIPEGYSVSREKKERFSLILESASTNQTSMYLCASSLFPATEDFFGQGTRLTVV.

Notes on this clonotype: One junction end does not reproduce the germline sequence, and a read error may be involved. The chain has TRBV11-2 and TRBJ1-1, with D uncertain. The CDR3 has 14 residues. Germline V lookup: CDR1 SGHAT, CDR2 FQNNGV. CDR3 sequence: CAGSFLMLGTEAFF. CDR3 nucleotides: TGTGCCGGCAGCTTTCTAATGCTGGGTACTGAAGCTTTCTTT.

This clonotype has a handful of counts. The CDR3 DNA sequence: TGTGCCAGCTCACCAATGGTGGGGTCTCACCCCCAGCATTTT. This encodes CASSPMVGSHPQHF. The rearrangement links TRBV18 to TRBJ1-5; no clear D. V dropped 2 bases and J dropped 10 bases, with 15 bases sitting between them. The CDR3 extends over 14 amino acids. CDR1 KGHSH and CDR2 LQKENI come from the germline V gene.

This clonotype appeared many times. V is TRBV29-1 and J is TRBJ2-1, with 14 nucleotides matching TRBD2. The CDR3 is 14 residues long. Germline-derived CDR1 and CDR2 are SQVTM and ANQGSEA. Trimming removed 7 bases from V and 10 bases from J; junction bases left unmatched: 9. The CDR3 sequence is CSASETSGRGEQFF. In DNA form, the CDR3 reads TGCAGCGCGTCCGAGACTAGCGGGAGGGGCGAGCAGTTCTTC.

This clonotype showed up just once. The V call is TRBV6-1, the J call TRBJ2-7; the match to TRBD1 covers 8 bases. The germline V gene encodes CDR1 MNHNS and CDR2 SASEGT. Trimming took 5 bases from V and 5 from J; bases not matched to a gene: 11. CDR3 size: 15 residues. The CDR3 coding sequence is TGTGCCAGCAGTAAAAATCAGGGACAGGCCCACGAGCAGTACTTC. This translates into CASSKNQGQAHEQYF.

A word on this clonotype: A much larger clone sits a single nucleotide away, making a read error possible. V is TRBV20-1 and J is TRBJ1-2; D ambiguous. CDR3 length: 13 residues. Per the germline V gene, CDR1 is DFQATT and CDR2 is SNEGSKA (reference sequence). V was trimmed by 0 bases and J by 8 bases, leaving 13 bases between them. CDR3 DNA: TGCAGTGCTAGAGATTCTAATGCGTGGGGCTACACCTTC. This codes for CSARDSNAWGYTF.

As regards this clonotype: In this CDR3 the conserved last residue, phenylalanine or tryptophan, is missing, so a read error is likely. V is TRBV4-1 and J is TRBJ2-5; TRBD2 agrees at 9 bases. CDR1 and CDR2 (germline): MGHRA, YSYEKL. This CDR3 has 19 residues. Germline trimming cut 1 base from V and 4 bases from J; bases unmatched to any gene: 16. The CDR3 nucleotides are TGCGCCAGCAGCCAAGGTCCCCGAGTAGCGGGAGAAGTGGGAGAGACCCAGTACTCC. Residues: CASSQGPRVAGEVGETQYS.